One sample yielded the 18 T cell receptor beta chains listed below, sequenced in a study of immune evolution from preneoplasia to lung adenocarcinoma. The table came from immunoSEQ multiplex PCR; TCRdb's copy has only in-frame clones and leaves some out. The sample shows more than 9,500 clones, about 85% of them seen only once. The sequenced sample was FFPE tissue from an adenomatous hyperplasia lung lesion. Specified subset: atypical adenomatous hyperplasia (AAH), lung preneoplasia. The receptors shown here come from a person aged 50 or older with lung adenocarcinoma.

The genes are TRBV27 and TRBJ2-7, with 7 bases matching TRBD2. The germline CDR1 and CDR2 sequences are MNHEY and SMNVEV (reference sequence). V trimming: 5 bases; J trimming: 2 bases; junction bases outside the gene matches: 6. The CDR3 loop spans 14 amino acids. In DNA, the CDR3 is TGTGCCAGCAGTCCACGGACTAGTCCCTACGAGCAGTACTTC. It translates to CASSPRTSPYEQYF.

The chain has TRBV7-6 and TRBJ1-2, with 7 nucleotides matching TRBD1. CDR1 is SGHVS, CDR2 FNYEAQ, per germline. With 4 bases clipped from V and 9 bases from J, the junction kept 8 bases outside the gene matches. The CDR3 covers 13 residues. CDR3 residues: CASSSPRQGRYTF. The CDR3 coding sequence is TGTGCCAGCAGCTCCCCTCGACAGGGACGCTACACCTTC.

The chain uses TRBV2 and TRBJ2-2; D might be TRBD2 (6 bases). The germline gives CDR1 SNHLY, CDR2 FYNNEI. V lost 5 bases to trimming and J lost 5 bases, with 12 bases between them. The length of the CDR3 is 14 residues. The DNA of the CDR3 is TGTGCCAGCAGTTTGGTAGCGGTTACCGGGGAGCTGTTTTTT. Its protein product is CASSLVAVTGELFF.

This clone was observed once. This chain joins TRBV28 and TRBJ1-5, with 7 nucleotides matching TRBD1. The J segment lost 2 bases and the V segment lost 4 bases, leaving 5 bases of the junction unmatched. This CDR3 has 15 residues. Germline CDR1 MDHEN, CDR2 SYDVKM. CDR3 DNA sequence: TGTGCCAGCAGTTCCCCGGACAGGCGCAATCAGCCCCAGCATTTT. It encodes CASSSPDRRNQPQHF. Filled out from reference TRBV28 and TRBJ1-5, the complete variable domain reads DVKVTQSSRYLVKRTGEKVFLECVQDMDHENMFWYRQDPGLGLRLIYFSYDVKMKEKGDIPEGYSVSREKKERFSLILESASTNQTSMYLCASSSPDRRNQPQHFGDGTRLSIL.

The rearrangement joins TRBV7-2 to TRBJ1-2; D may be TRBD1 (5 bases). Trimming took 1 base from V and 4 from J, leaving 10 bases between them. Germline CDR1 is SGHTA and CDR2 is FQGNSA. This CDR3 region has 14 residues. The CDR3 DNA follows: TGTGCCAGCAGCTTAGATGGGGGAGCCTATGGCTACACCTTC. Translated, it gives CASSLDGGAYGYTF. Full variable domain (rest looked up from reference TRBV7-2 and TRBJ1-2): GAGVSQSPSNKVTEKGKDVELRCDPISGHTALYWYRQSLGQGLEFLIYFQGNSAPDKSGLPSDRFSAERTGGSVSTLTIQRTQQEDSAVYLCASSLDGGAYGYTFGSGTRLTVV.

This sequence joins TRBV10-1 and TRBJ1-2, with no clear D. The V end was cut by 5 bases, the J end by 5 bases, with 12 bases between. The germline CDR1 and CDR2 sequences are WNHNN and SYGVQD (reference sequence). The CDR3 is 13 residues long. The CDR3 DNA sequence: TGCGCCAGCAGTCCGGACGGTACTTATGGCTACACCTTC. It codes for CASSPDGTYGYTF.

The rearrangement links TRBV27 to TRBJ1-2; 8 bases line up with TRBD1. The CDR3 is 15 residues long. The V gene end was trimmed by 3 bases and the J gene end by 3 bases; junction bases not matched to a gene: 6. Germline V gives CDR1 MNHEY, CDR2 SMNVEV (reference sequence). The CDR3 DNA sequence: TGTGCCAGCAGTTTTTCACAGGGGGGGTACTATGGCTACACCTTC. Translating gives CASSFSQGGYYGYTF.

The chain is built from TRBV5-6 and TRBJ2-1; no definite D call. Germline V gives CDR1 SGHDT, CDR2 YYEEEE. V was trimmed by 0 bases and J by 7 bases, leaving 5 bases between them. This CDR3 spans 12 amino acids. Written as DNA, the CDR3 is TGTGCCAGCAGCTTGGCCCTAAATGAGCAGTTCTTC. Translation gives CASSLALNEQFF.

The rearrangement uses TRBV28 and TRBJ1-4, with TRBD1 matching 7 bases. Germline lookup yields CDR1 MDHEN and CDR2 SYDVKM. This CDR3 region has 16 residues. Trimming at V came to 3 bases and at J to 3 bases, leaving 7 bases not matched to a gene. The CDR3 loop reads CASSLLGGASNEKLFF. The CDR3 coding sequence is TGTGCCAGCAGTTTGTTAGGGGGCGCTTCTAATGAAAAACTGTTTTTT.

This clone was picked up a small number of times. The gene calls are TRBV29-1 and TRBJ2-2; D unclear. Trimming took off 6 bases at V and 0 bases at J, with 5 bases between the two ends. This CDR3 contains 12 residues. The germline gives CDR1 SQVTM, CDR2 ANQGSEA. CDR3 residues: CSVAANTGELFF. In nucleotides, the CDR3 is TGCAGCGTGGCCGCGAACACCGGGGAGCTGTTTTTT.

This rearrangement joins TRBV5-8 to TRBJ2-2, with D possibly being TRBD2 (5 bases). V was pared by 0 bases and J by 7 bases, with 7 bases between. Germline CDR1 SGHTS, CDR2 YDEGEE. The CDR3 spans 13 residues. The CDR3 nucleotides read TGTGCCAGCAGCTTGGTAGGACTCGGGGAGCTGTTTTTT. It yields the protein CASSLVGLGELFF.

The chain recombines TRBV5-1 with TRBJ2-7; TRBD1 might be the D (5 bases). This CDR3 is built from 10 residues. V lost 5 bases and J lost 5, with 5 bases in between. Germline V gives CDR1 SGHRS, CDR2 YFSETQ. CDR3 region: CASRGDEQYF. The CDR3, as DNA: TGCGCCAGCAGAGGGGACGAGCAGTACTTC.

The CDR3 sequence is CASSAARSEKLFF. The CDR3 DNA is TGTGCCAGCAGTGCGGCAAGGTCAGAAAAACTGTTTTTT. The chain recombines TRBV6-1 with TRBJ1-4; no definite D call. CDR3 size: 13 residues. Trimming shortened V by 4 bases and J by 8 bases, and 11 bases separated the two germline ends. The V gene's germline CDR1 is MNHNS and CDR2 SASEGT.

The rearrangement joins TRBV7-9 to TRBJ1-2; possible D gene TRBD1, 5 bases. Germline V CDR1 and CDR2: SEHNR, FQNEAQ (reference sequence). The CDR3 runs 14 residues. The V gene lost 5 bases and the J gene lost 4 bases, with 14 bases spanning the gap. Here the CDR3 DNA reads TGTGCCAGCAGCCCAGGGACCCTGGGCTATGGCTACACCTTC. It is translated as CASSPGTLGYGYTF.

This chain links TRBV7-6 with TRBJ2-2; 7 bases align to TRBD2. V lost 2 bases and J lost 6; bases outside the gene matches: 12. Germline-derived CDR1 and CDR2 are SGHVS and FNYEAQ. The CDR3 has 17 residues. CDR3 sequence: CASSLLVGGSTAGELFF. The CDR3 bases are TGTGCCAGCAGCTTATTAGTGGGCGGGAGTACAGCCGGGGAGCTGTTTTTT. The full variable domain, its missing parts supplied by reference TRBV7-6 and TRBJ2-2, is GAGVSQSPRYKVTKRGQDVALRCDPISGHVSLYWYRQALGQGPEFLTYFNYEAQQDKSGLPNDRFSAERPEGSISTLTIQRTEQRDSAMYRCASSLLVGGSTAGELFFGEGSRLTVL.

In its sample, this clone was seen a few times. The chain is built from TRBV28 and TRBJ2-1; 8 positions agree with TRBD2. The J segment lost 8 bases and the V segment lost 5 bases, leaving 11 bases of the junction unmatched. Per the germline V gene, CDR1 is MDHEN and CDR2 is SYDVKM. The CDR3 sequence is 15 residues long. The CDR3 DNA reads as TGTGCCAGCAGTCTACAGCGGGAGCAGGACCATGAGCAGTTCTTC. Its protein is CASSLQREQDHEQFF. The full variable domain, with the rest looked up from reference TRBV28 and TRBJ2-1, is DVKVTQSSRYLVKRTGEKVFLECVQDMDHENMFWYRQDPGLGLRLIYFSYDVKMKEKGDIPEGYSVSREKKERFSLILESASTNQTSMYLCASSLQREQDHEQFFGPGTRLTVL.

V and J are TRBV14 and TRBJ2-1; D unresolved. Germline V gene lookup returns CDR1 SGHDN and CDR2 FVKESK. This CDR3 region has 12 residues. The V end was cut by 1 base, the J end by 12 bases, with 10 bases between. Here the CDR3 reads CASSQGSRRQFF. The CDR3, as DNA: TGTGCCAGCAGCCAAGGGTCTAGGAGGCAGTTCTTC.

CDR3 DNA: TGTGCCAGCAGCTTAAAACAGAACTATGGCTACACCTTC. It translates to CASSLKQNYGYTF. This chain links TRBV5-4 with TRBJ1-2; D not certain. Germline V gene data show CDR1 as SGHNT and CDR2 as YYREEE (reference sequence). The length of the CDR3 is 13 residues. V gave up 2 bases and J gave up 2 bases, with 7 bases separating them.